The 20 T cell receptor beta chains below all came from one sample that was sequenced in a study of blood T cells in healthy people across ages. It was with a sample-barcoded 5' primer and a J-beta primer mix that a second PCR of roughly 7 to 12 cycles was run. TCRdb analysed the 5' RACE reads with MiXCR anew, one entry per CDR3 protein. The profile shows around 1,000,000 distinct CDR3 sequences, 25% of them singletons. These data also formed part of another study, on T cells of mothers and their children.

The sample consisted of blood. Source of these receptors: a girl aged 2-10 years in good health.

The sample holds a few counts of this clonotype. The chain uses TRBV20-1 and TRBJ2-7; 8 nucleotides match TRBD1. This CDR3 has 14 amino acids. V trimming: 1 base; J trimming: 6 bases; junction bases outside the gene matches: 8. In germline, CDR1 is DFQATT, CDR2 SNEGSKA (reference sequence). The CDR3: CSARGRQGPGEQYF. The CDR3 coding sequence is TGCAGTGCTAGAGGGCGACAGGGGCCGGGCGAGCAGTACTTC.

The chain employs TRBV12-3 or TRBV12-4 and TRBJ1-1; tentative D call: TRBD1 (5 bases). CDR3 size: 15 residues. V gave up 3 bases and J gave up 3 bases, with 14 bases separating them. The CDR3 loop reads CASSLYPEGDTEAFF. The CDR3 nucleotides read TGTGCCAGCAGTTTGTATCCCGAAGGGGACACTGAAGCTTTCTTT.

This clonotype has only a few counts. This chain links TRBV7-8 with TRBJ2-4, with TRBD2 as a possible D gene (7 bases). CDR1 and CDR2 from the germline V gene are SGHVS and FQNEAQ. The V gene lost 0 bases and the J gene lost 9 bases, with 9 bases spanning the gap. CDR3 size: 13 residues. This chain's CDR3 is CASSLAGGVIQYF. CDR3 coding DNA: TGTGCCAGCAGCTTAGCAGGGGGGGTCATTCAGTACTTC.

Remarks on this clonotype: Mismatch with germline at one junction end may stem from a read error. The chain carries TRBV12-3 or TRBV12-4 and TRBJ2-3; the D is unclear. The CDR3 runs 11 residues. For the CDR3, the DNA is TGTGCCAGCGACGCGGAAGATGCGCAGTATTTT. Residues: CASDAEDAQYF.

This CDR3 reads CASSEGTGPGNTIYF. Here the CDR3 DNA reads TGTGCCAGCAGTGAGGGGACAGGTCCTGGAAACACCATATATTTT. This rearrangement joins TRBV25-1 to TRBJ1-3; 8 bases fit TRBD1. The CDR3 length is 15 residues. Looked up from germline, CDR1 is MGHDK and CDR2 is SYGVNS. V dropped 3 bases and J dropped 2; count of bases not matched to a gene: 3.

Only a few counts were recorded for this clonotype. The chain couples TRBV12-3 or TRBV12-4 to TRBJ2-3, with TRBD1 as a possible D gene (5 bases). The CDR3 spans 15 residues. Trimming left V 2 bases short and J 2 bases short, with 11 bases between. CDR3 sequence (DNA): TGTGCCAGCAGTTTAAGGGCAGGGAACACAGATACGCAGTATTTT. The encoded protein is CASSLRAGNTDTQYF.

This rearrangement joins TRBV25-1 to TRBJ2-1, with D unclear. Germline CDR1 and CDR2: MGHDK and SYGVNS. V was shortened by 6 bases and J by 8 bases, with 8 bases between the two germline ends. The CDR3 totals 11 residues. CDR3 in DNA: TGTGCCAGCAGATTAAACTATGAGCAGTTCTTC. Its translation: CASRLNYEQFF.

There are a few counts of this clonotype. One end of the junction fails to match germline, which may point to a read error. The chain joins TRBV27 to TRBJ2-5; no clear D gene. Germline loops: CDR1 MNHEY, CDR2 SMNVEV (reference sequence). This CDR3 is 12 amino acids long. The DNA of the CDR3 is TGTGCCAGCAGTTTTCCTGGCAATGAGCCGTTCTTC. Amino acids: CASSFPGNEPFF.

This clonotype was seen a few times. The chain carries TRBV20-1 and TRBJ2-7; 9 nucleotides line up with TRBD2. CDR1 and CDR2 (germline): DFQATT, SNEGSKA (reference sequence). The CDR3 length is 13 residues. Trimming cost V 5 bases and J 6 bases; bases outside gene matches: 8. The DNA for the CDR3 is TGCAGTGCTCAGGGACTAGCATACGGCGAGCAGTACTTC. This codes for CSAQGLAYGEQYF.

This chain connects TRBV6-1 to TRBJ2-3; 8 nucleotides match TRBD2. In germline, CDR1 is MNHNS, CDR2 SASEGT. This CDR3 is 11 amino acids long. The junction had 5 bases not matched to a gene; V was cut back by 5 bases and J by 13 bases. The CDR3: CASSPGGVKYF. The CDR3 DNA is TGTGCCAGCAGTCCGGGGGGGGTGAAGTATTTT.

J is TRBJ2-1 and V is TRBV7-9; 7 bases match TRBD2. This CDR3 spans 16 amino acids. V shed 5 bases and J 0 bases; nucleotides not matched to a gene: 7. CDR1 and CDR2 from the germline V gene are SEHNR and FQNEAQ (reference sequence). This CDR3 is CASSPGGDYSYNEQFF. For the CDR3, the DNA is TGTGCCAGCAGCCCCGGAGGGGACTACTCCTACAATGAGCAGTTCTTC.

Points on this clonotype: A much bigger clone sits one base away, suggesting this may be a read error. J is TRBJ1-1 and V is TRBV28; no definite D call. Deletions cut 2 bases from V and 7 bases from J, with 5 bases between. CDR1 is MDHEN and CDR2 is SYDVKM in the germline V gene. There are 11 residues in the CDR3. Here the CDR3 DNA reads TGTGCCAGCAGTTTAGAGAATGAAGCTTTCTTT. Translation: CASSLENEAFF. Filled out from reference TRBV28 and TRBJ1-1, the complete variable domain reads DVKVTQSSRYLVKRTGEKVFLECVQDMDHENMFWYRQDPGLGLRLIYFSYDVKMKEKGDIPEGYSVSREKKERFSLILESASTNQTSMYLCASSLENEAFFGQGTRLTVV.

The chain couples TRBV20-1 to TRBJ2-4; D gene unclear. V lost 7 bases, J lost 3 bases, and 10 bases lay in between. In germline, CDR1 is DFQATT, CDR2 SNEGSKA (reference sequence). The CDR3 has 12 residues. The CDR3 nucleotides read TGCAGTGTCCCTACGGGCAAAAACATTCAGTACTTC. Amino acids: CSVPTGKNIQYF.

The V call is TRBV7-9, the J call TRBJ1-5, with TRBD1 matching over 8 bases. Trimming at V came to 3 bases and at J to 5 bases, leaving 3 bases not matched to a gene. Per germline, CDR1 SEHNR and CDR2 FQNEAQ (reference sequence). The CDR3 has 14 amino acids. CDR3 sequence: CASSLLTGDQPQHF. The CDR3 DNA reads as TGTGCCAGCAGCTTGTTGACAGGGGATCAGCCCCAGCATTTT.

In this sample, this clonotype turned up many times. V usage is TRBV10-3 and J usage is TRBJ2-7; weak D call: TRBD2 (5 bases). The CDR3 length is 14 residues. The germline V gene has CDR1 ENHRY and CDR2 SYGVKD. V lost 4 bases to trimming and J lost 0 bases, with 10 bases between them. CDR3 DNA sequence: TGTGCCATCAGTGTAGGAGGAAGCTCCTACGAGCAGTACTTC. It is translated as CAISVGGSSYEQYF.

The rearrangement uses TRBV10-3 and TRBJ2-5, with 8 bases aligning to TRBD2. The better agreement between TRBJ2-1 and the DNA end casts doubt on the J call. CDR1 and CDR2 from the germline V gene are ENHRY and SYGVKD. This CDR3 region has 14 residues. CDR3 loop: CAIRTGGRVNEQFF. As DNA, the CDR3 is TGTGCCATCAGGACGGGGGGGCGGGTCAATGAGCAGTTCTTC.

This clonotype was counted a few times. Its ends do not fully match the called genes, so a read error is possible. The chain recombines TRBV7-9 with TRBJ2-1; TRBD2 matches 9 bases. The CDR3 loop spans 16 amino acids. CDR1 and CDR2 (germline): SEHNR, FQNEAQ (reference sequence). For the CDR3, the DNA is TGTGCCAGCAGCGTAGCGGGGGATCCCTTCGGCAATGAGCAGTTCTTC. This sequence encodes CASSVAGDPFGNEQFF.

In DNA, the CDR3 is TGTGCCAGTAGTGTGGACCCCCACGAAAAACTGTTTTTT. It translates to CASSVDPHEKLFF. The chain has TRBV19 and TRBJ1-4; D ambiguous. Trimming took off 5 bases at V and 8 bases at J, with 12 bases between the two ends. Germline V lookup: CDR1 LNHDA, CDR2 SQIVND (reference sequence). This CDR3 spans 13 amino acids.

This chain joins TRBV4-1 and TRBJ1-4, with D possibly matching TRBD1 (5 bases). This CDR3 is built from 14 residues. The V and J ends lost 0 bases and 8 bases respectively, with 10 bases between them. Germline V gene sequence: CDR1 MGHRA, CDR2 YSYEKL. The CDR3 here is CASSQEGLEEKLFF. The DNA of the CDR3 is TGCGCCAGCAGCCAAGAGGGACTGGAGGAAAAACTGTTTTTT.

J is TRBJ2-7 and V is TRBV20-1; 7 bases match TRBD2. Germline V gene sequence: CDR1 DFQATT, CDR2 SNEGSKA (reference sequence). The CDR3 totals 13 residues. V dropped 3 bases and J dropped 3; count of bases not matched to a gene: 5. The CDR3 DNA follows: TGCAGTGCTAGGGGGACTACCGACTACGAGCAGTACTTC. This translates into CSARGTTDYEQYF.